The 9 T cell receptor beta chains below were found in one sample sequenced in a study of identical twins listed by TCRdb under 2016. Receptors were amplified or captured by 5' RACE. Sequencing relied on an Illumina HiSeq 2000. Using fastp trimming at Q25 and MiXCR clonotype assembly, TCRdb reanalyzed the public sequencing data and kept in-frame beta chains. Every entry covers one CDR3 protein and lists the most common genes and DNA from its rows. The sample table shows over 200,000 distinct CDR3 sequences, and over 5% are seen once. The top ten hold less than 15% of the sample. This same sample was also taken into another study, of T cells expressing NK-cell markers.

Sequencing input: CD8+ T cells sorted from blood. These receptors were obtained from a woman between 18 and 30 years old in good health.

This clonotype was seen a handful of times. The chain couples TRBV7-9 to TRBJ2-3; D perhaps matches TRBD1 (5 bases). Germline V gene lookup returns CDR1 SEHNR and CDR2 FQNEAQ (reference sequence). This CDR3 spans 16 amino acids. V was shortened by 5 bases and J by 2 bases, with 17 bases between the two germline ends. The CDR3 protein is CASSPSEGAFTDTQYF. For the CDR3, the DNA is TGTGCCAGCAGCCCAAGTGAAGGGGCCTTCACAGATACGCAGTATTTT. Full variable domain (missing parts from reference TRBV7-9 and TRBJ2-3): DTGVSQNPRHKITKRGQNVTFRCDPISEHNRLYWYRQTLGQGPEFLTYFQNEAQLEKSRLLSDRFSAERPKGSFSTLEIQRTEQGDSAMYLCASSPSEGAFTDTQYFGPGTRLTVL.

This clonotype was seen more than once but under ten times. This chain connects TRBV27 to TRBJ2-1; tentatively, D is TRBD2 (5 bases). The CDR3 contains 12 residues. Germline V CDR1 and CDR2: MNHEY, SMNVEV (reference sequence). The V end was cut by 10 bases, the J end by 1 base, with 8 bases between. For the CDR3, the DNA is TGTGCCATCGGGGTATCCTACAATGAGCAGTTCTTC. As protein: CAIGVSYNEQFF.

The genes are TRBV2 and TRBJ1-1; no reliable D call. V shed 10 bases and J shed 0 bases, with 18 bases lying between them. Germline V gene sequence: CDR1 SNHLY, CDR2 FYNNEI. CDR3 length: 15 residues. CDR3 coding DNA: TGTGCCACCCTCGGACCCGGAGACATGAACACTGAAGCTTTCTTT. Encoded protein: CATLGPGDMNTEAFF.

This clonotype was counted at least ten times. This sequence joins TRBV12-3 or TRBV12-4 and TRBJ1-5; D possibly corresponds to TRBD1 (5 bases). The CDR3 consists of 14 residues. V was pared by 2 bases and J by 2 bases, with 7 bases between. DNA of the CDR3: TGTGCCAGCAGTTTATTGGGGGGCAATCAGCCCCAGCATTTT. It yields the protein CASSLLGGNQPQHF.

The table lists this clonotype with a few counts. The V call is TRBV29-1, the J call TRBJ2-2; TRBD2 might be the D (6 bases). The V end was cut by 6 bases, the J end by 4 bases, with 12 bases between. The CDR3 is made up of 13 amino acids. CDR1 is SQVTM and CDR2 is ANQGSEA in the germline V gene. The CDR3 DNA reads TGCAGCGTAGTTCTAGCGAGCACCGGGGAGCTGTTTTTT. Amino acid sequence: CSVVLASTGELFF.

In this sample, this clonotype turned up a few times. The rearrangement links TRBV7-8 to TRBJ2-7; D remains ambiguous. Germline loops: CDR1 SGHVS, CDR2 FQNEAQ. The CDR3 covers 13 residues. The V end lost 2 bases, the J end lost 2 bases, and 7 bases lay between the germline ends. The CDR3 DNA reads as TGTGCCAGCAGCTTACTTATCCCCTACGAGCAGTACTTC. This gives the protein CASSLLIPYEQYF.

This clonotype was detected many times. The chain joins TRBV29-1 to TRBJ2-6; perhaps TRBD2 as D (6 bases). Germline CDR1 and CDR2: SQVTM and ANQGSEA. The CDR3 length is 18 residues. V was cut by 3 bases and J by 0 bases, with 18 bases left in between. In DNA form, the CDR3 reads TGCAGCGTTGAGGGGGGTAAGCGACCAAGCTCTGGGGCCAACGTCCTGACTTTC. It yields the protein CSVEGGKRPSSGANVLTF.

This clonotype was picked up many times. J is TRBJ2-7 and V is TRBV4-3, with D unclear. Trimming took off 0 bases at V and 9 bases at J, with 9 bases between the two ends. CDR3 length equals 12 residues. CDR1 and CDR2 from the germline V gene are LGHNA and YSLEER. This CDR3 reads CASSQDRVRQYF. The DNA for the CDR3 is TGCGCCAGCAGCCAAGATCGTGTCCGGCAGTACTTC.

As DNA, the CDR3 is TGCGCCAGCAGCTTCTTGTTCGAGAGCACCGAAAGCACAGATACGCAGTATTTT. It codes for CASSFLFESTESTDTQYF. The chain links TRBV5-1 to TRBJ2-3; D remains unclear. The CDR3 is 18 amino acids. Trimming cost V 2 bases and J 0 bases, with 19 bases left between them. Germline CDR1 is SGHRS and CDR2 is YFSETQ.